These 10 T cell receptor beta chains share one sample of origin, sequenced in a study of cytomegalovirus exposure and HLA in healthy donors. 60 Vbeta and 13 Jbeta primers were used in PCR. TCRdb's copy holds only in-frame clones and misses some; the assay was immunoSEQ multiplex PCR. The sample shows 150,000 to 200,000 clones, around 80% of them seen only once. The source material was PBMCs. The receptors were gathered from a man aged 25-45 years in good health and CMV-seronegative.

The chain couples TRBV2 to TRBJ2-7, with TRBD2 matching over 11 bases. The CDR3 loop spans 14 amino acids. Germline CDR1 SNHLY, CDR2 FYNNEI. The ends lost 6 bases at V and 0 bases at J; junction bases unmatched: 1. CDR3 bases: TGTGCCAGCAGGGGGACTAGCGGCTCCTACGAGCAGTACTTC. Translated: CASRGTSGSYEQYF.

This chain connects TRBV11-2 to TRBJ2-1; TRBD1 matches 7 bases. V lost 5 bases and J lost 6; bases outside the gene matches: 10. In germline, CDR1 is SGHAT, CDR2 FQNNGV. The CDR3 loop spans 15 amino acids. The DNA of the CDR3 is TGTGCCAGCAGCGCCGGCCCCTGGACAGGCAATGAGCAGTTCTTC. It is translated as CASSAGPWTGNEQFF.

The J gene is TRBJ1-1, the V gene TRBV7-9; 7 nucleotides align to TRBD1. This CDR3 is built from 15 residues. In germline, CDR1 is SEHNR, CDR2 FQNEAQ (reference sequence). V dropped 3 bases and J dropped 3; count of bases not matched to a gene: 7. The CDR3 nucleotides are TGTGCCAGCAGCTTCCCCCCGACAGGGTACACTGAAGCTTTCTTT. It is translated as CASSFPPTGYTEAFF.

The CDR3 protein is CASSLVVLAGGSYEQYF. The CDR3 DNA reads as TGTGCCAGCAGCTTAGTTGTTCTAGCGGGAGGTTCCTACGAGCAGTACTTC. The gene calls are TRBV11-2 and TRBJ2-7; 11 nucleotides match TRBD2. The ends lost 1 base at V and 1 base at J; junction bases unmatched: 6. From germline, CDR1 is SGHAT and CDR2 FQNNGV. The CDR3 has 17 amino acids.

The rearrangement uses TRBV2 and TRBJ2-1; TRBD2 matches 7 bases. The V and J ends lost 7 bases and 0 bases, in that order; junction bases with no gene match: 6. The CDR3 length is 15 residues. Per germline, CDR1 SNHLY and CDR2 FYNNEI. The CDR3 loop reads CASIPSGGSYNEQFF. The DNA for the CDR3 is TGTGCCAGCATCCCTTCGGGGGGCTCCTACAATGAGCAGTTCTTC.

The chain employs TRBV9 and TRBJ2-3; TRBD1 matches at 8 bases. Germline V gene lookup returns CDR1 SGDLS and CDR2 YYNGEE. This CDR3 contains 15 residues. Unmatched junction bases numbered 7, after V lost 3 bases and J lost 4 bases. Here the CDR3 reads CASSGQGTGADTQYF. Here the CDR3 DNA reads TGTGCCAGCAGCGGACAGGGGACGGGAGCAGATACGCAGTATTTT. Drawing the rest from reference TRBV9 and TRBJ2-3, the complete variable domain is DSGVTQTPKHLITATGQRVTLRCSPRSGDLSVYWYQQSLDQGLQFLIQYYNGEERAKGNILERFSAQQFPDLHSELNLSSLELGDSALYFCASSGQGTGADTQYFGPGTRLTVL.

This rearrangement joins TRBV29-1 to TRBJ2-7, with a tentative D call TRBD1 (6 bases). V was pared by 5 bases and J by 0 bases, with 11 bases between. Germline assignment: CDR1 SQVTM and CDR2 ANQGSEA. The CDR3 contains 13 residues. The CDR3 is CSVQPDSSYEQYF. CDR3 nucleotides: TGCAGCGTTCAACCGGACAGCTCCTACGAGCAGTACTTC.

V is TRBV4-3 and J is TRBJ2-7, with D unclear. Germline V gene sequence: CDR1 LGHNA, CDR2 YSLEER. This CDR3 comprises 11 residues. Deletions cut 3 bases from V and 4 bases from J, with 4 bases between. The CDR3 nucleotides are TGCGCCAGCAGCCACCCTTACGAGCAGTACTTC. Protein product: CASSHPYEQYF.

The rearrangement joins TRBV7-8 to TRBJ2-3; 13 nucleotides agree with TRBD2. The CDR3 is made up of 18 amino acids. J gave up 5 bases and V 5 bases, and 13 bases lay outside the gene matches. Germline values: CDR1 SGHVS, CDR2 FQNEAQ. CDR3 region: CASSTGLAGSGARDTQYF. The CDR3 coding sequence is TGTGCCAGCAGCACGGGACTAGCGGGGTCCGGGGCACGAGATACGCAGTATTTT.

V is TRBV28 and J is TRBJ2-5, with 8 positions matching TRBD2. V lost 8 bases to trimming and J lost 2 bases; unmatched junction nucleotides: 4. CDR1 MDHEN and CDR2 SYDVKM come from the germline V gene. The CDR3 length is 13 residues. The CDR3 loop reads CASLGGAQETQYF. The CDR3 coding sequence is TGTGCCAGCCTCGGGGGGGCTCAAGAGACCCAGTACTTC.